This T cell receptor (beta chain) was documented in a study of OX40 agonist ivuxolimab in advanced cancers. Across the whole study: The diagnoses of dose-escalation patients were hepatocellular carcinoma, melanoma, renal cell or head and neck cancer. Study observations and caveats: Among the nonresponders, some also had low normalized T-cell clonal expansion.

Using immunoSEQ multiplex PCR, the repertoire was profiled, and TCRdb retains in-frame clones only, with some absent. The sample records about 41,000 clones, more than 75% being singletons. On this clone: Antigen unknown. A junction boundary mismatches the germline segment, possibly from a read error.

CDR3 size: 14 residues. The germline gives CDR1 SSHAT, CDR2 FNYEAQ (reference sequence). The sequencing here drew on CD4+ or CD8+ T cells sorted from blood, taken in a trial of the OX40 agonist ivuxolimab. The V and J genes are TRBV7-7 and TRBJ2-2; D unclear. The receptor was isolated from an adult with an advanced solid tumor such as melanoma, head and neck, liver or kidney cancer. CDR3 region: CASSLVANTGELFF. DNA of the CDR3: TGTGCTAGCAGCCTGGTCGCGAACACCGGGGAGCTGTTTTTT.